This TCR beta chain was retrieved from a study of blood T cell repertoires in COVID-19. Study-wide context: Spain, Italy and the United States supplied samples that represented acute and convalescent COVID-19.

Per the study methods: Amplified reference gene primers provided the basis for estimating nucleated cell counts. Here immunoSEQ multiplex PCR was the method, and the copy in TCRdb shows in-frame clones only, minus some. D and trimming come from the DNA, and the V and J calls and clone size come from that table. The sample holds a few hundred thousand clones, 85% to 90% seen once. The CDR3 length is 14 residues. V was pared by 4 bases and J by 4 bases, with 4 bases of the junction left unmatched. Per the germline V gene, CDR1 is SGHAT and CDR2 is FQNNGV. This chain connects TRBV11-2 to TRBJ1-5, with 7 bases that match TRBD1. This receptor was obtained from a woman aged 45 to 65 with active or convalescent COVID-19. The source material was peripheral blood. The CDR3 protein is CASSSLQGNQPQHF. The DNA for the CDR3 is TGTGCCAGCAGCTCCCTACAGGGGAATCAGCCCCAGCATTTT.